This TCR beta chain came from a study of metastatic and nonmetastatic thyroid tumors. The overall study: Across blood and tumor or nodule tissue, repertoires from malignant and benign thyroid patients were compared with one another.

TCRdb re-called the PCR reads with MiXCR. This sample has 35,000 to 45,000 clones, with around 28% found just once. At least ten counts were recorded for this clone. Every patient was untreated before thyroid surgery. The CDR3 spans 14 residues. V gave up 8 bases and J gave up 2 bases, with 12 bases separating them. Germline V CDR1 and CDR2: LNHDA, SQIVND (reference sequence). Sequenced sample: blood. This TCR derives from a male donor with papillary thyroid cancer or a benign thyroid nodule (not recorded which). Some clones in this sample may be carry-over from other donors' samples. The chain has TRBV19 and TRBJ1-4, with D uncertain. CDR3 protein: CASGRPTTNEKLFF. The CDR3 DNA reads TGTGCCAGTGGGAGGCCAACTACTAATGAAAAACTGTTTTTT.